The 19 T cell receptor beta chains below all came from one sample that was sequenced in a study of CD8 T cells in ankylosing spondylitis. Each CDR3 protein is one row after TCRdb ran MiXCR on the 5' RACE reads. This table has about 200,000 distinct CDR3 sequences, about 13% appearing once. The sample comprised blood, either unsorted or a sorted T cell fraction (not recorded which). These receptors all come from a male donor with ankylosing spondylitis or in good health (not recorded which).

V is TRBV6-1 and J is TRBJ2-7; D not resolved. Deletions cut 6 bases from V and 0 bases from J, with 6 bases between. The CDR3 extends over 12 amino acids. The V gene's germline CDR1 is MNHNS and CDR2 SASEGT. The CDR3 sequence is CASSTASYEQYF. CDR3 coding DNA: TGTGCCAGCAGCACAGCCTCCTACGAGCAGTACTTC.

This clonotype is termed medium-sized. CDR3 bases: TGCAGCGTTGTGGGGATTCGGGCGCATGAGCAGTTCTTC. Protein: CSVVGIRAHEQFF. The chain carries TRBV29-1 and TRBJ2-1, with D unresolved. The CDR3 is 13 residues long. The V end was cut by 4 bases, the J end by 8 bases, with 15 bases between. CDR1 SQVTM and CDR2 ANQGSEA come from the germline V gene.

This clonotype was seen a handful of times. The chain uses TRBV7-9 and TRBJ2-3, with a possible D match to TRBD2 (6 bases). This CDR3 has 17 residues. The germline V and J ends were trimmed by 5 bases and 1 base, with 19 bases remaining between them. Germline loops: CDR1 SEHNR, CDR2 FQNEAQ (reference sequence). CDR3 sequence (DNA): TGTGCCAGCAGCCCCCCCCCGAGGCAGCGGGGCACAGATACGCAGTATTTT. The encoded protein is CASSPPPRQRGTDTQYF. Full variable domain (missing parts from reference TRBV7-9 and TRBJ2-3): DTGVSQNPRHKITKRGQNVTFRCDPISEHNRLYWYRQTLGQGPEFLTYFQNEAQLEKSRLLSDRFSAERPKGSFSTLEIQRTEQGDSAMYLCASSPPPRQRGTDTQYFGPGTRLTVL.

This clonotype was counted a few times. The chain employs TRBV11-3 and TRBJ2-7; 7 nucleotides match TRBD1. Germline CDR1 SGHNT, CDR2 YENEEA. J was trimmed by 2 bases and V by 0 bases; bases with no gene match: 7. CDR3 size: 16 residues. DNA of the CDR3: TGTGCCAGCAGCTTAGACCGGACAGGCTACACCTACGAGCAGTACTTC. Protein sequence: CASSLDRTGYTYEQYF.

This clonotype was seen a handful of times. The chain links TRBV7-9 to TRBJ2-5; a possible D gene is TRBD2 (5 bases). The CDR3 is 14 amino acids. Deletions cut 10 bases from V and 4 bases from J, with 19 bases between. Germline V lookup: CDR1 SEHNR, CDR2 FQNEAQ (reference sequence). CDR3 sequence reads: CATRRPGEGETQYF. The CDR3 DNA follows: TGTGCCACCCGACGACCCGGCGAGGGAGAGACCCAGTACTTC.

This clonotype occurred a few times. V gene TRBV7-8 combines with J gene TRBJ2-7; D uncertain. This CDR3 has 15 residues. Germline V lookup: CDR1 SGHVS, CDR2 FQNEAQ. V lost 2 bases to trimming and J lost 3 bases, with 14 bases between them. In nucleotides, the CDR3 is TGTGCCAGCAGCTTATTATGGGATAGAGACTACGAGCAGTACTTC. Encoded protein: CASSLLWDRDYEQYF.

This clonotype was observed a handful of times. This sequence joins TRBV2 and TRBJ1-2; TRBD1 is a possible D gene (5 bases). Trimming removed 5 bases at V and 8 bases at J, with 18 bases between. Germline-derived CDR1 and CDR2 are SNHLY and FYNNEI. This CDR3 comprises 14 residues. The CDR3 region is CASSRLGTREGYTF. CDR3 nucleotide sequence: TGTGCCAGCAGTCGCCTCGGGACGCGGGAGGGCTACACCTTC.

This sequence joins TRBV2 and TRBJ2-7; D is possibly TRBD1 (5 bases). V was trimmed by 3 bases and J by 3 bases, leaving 6 bases between them. The CDR3 totals 12 residues. Germline assignment: CDR1 SNHLY and CDR2 FYNNEI. The CDR3 here is CASSEDNYEQYF. CDR3 nucleotides: TGTGCCAGCAGTGAGGACAACTACGAGCAGTACTTC.

This clonotype was seen a few times. This chain links TRBV4-1 with TRBJ1-5; 8 positions match TRBD1. There are 13 residues in the CDR3. Per the germline V gene, CDR1 is MGHRA and CDR2 is YSYEKL. The J segment lost 5 bases and the V segment lost 10 bases, leaving 7 bases of the junction unmatched. This chain's CDR3 is CATSGTGDQPQHF. CDR3 DNA sequence: TGCGCCACCTCGGGGACAGGCGATCAGCCCCAGCATTTT.

This clonotype has only a few counts. The gene calls are TRBV28 and TRBJ1-2; D not resolved. The CDR3 totals 11 residues. Trimming shortened V by 6 bases and J by 2 bases, and 4 bases separated the two germline ends. CDR1 and CDR2 from the germline V gene are MDHEN and SYDVKM. CDR3 residues: CASRPNYGYTF. In DNA form, the CDR3 reads TGTGCCAGCAGGCCCAACTATGGCTACACCTTC.

In this sample, this clonotype turned up a few times. The chain is built from TRBV15 and TRBJ2-7; D tentatively fits TRBD1 or TRBD2 (5 bases each). V lost 2 bases to trimming and J lost 5 bases, with 22 bases between them. There are 17 residues in the CDR3. CDR1 is LNHNV, CDR2 YYDKDF, per germline (reference sequence). CDR3 DNA sequence: TGTGCCACCAGCAGACCTCGGGGATATGCAGGGAGCCACGAGCAGTACTTC. Translated, it gives CATSRPRGYAGSHEQYF.

Only a few counts were recorded for this clonotype. V and J are TRBV30 and TRBJ1-2; weak D call: TRBD1 (5 bases). Germline values: CDR1 GTSNPN, CDR2 SVGIG (reference sequence). V was pared by 2 bases and J by 8 bases, with 15 bases between. The CDR3 runs to 13 residues. The CDR3 here is CAWSPGRGDGYTF. Here the CDR3 DNA reads TGTGCCTGGAGTCCGGGGAGGGGTGACGGCTACACCTTC.

The chain joins TRBV7-9 to TRBJ1-2, with unresolved D. Trimming took off 5 bases at V and 0 bases at J, with 7 bases between the two ends. The CDR3 totals 13 residues. Germline CDR1 is SEHNR and CDR2 is FQNEAQ (reference sequence). The CDR3 DNA reads as TGTGCCAGCAGCCGTTTTTCTAACTATGGCTACACCTTC. Translation gives CASSRFSNYGYTF.

This clonotype was found many times. V gene TRBV29-1 combines with J gene TRBJ2-7; D tentatively fits TRBD1 or TRBD2 (6 bases each). Germline CDR1 is SQVTM and CDR2 is ANQGSEA. V lost 2 bases to trimming and J lost 5 bases, with 16 bases between them. This CDR3 spans 14 amino acids. The CDR3 here is CSVESGGGSNEQYF. DNA for the CDR3: TGCAGCGTTGAATCCGGAGGGGGTAGCAACGAGCAGTACTTC.

This clonotype was recorded many times. The V gene is TRBV6-1, the J gene TRBJ1-1; D is uncertain. Per the germline V gene, CDR1 is MNHNS and CDR2 is SASEGT. CDR3 size: 12 residues. Trimming cost V 5 bases and J 10 bases, with 14 bases left between them. The CDR3 DNA is TGTGCCAGCAGTCCCCGGGTGAGAGGAGCTTTCTTT. Protein product: CASSPRVRGAFF.

This clonotype was picked up a small number of times. This chain links TRBV6-2 or TRBV6-3 with TRBJ2-2, with 11 bases that match TRBD2. The V gene end was trimmed by 6 bases and the J gene end by 5 bases; junction bases not matched to a gene: 2. Per the germline V gene, CDR1 is MNHEY and CDR2 is SVGEGT. CDR3 length: 14 amino acids. In DNA, the CDR3 is TGTGCCAGCAGGGGACTAGCGGATACCGGGGAGCTGTTTTTT. This gives the protein CASRGLADTGELFF.

This clonotype was found many times. V is TRBV4-2 and J is TRBJ1-4, with D possibly being TRBD1 (5 bases). Trimming took off 2 bases at V and 0 bases at J, with 13 bases between the two ends. The V gene's germline CDR1 is LGHNA and CDR2 YNFKEQ. This CDR3 has 17 residues. CDR3 region: CASSQPWDGSTNEKLFF. CDR3 bases: TGTGCCAGCAGCCAACCCTGGGACGGCTCAACTAATGAAAAACTGTTTTTT.

The CDR3 coding sequence is TGTGCCAGCAGCGCCGTCTACATGAATGAGCAGTTCTTC. This gives the protein CASSAVYMNEQFF. The V gene is TRBV9, the J gene TRBJ2-1; the D is unclear. The CDR3 is 13 amino acids. Germline CDR1 reads SGDLS; CDR2 reads YYNGEE. V was trimmed by 3 bases and J by 7 bases, leaving 11 bases between them.

This clonotype was observed a handful of times. The chain uses TRBV20-1 and TRBJ2-4; D might be TRBD1 or TRBD2, each matching 6 bases. Trimming took off 6 bases at V and 2 bases at J, with 17 bases between the two ends. CDR1 and CDR2 (germline): DFQATT, SNEGSKA (reference sequence). This CDR3 region has 15 residues. The CDR3 nucleotides read TGCAGTGCGGATTTGGGGGGCATATCCAAAAACATTCAGTACTTC. Amino acid sequence: CSADLGGISKNIQYF.